This T cell receptor (beta chain) appears in the sequencing data of a study of T cells in narcolepsy. Turning to the study itself: Healthy controls were enrolled alongside patients with narcolepsy type 1 or type 2. Findings of the study overall: In some patient and control memory CD4+ samples, autoreactive clones were absent. Comparing one patient's CSF and blood CD4+ clonotypes highlighted HCRT- and TRIB2-specific autoreactive clonotypes. Blood of same and different patients, but not healthy controls, reportedly held recurring autoreactive clonotypes.

TCRdb keeps only in-frame clones here, not all; method: immunoSEQ multiplex PCR. The repertoire holds 26,000 or so clones, about 84% seen once, with 3.4% in the top ten. This CDR3 has 14 amino acids. In germline, CDR1 is SGHNT, CDR2 YENEEA. Deletions cut 5 bases from V and 7 bases from J, with 12 bases between. With regard to this clone: Its antigen is unknown.

The sample comprised CD45RA- memory CD4+ T cells from PBMCs. The V and J genes are TRBV11-3 and TRBJ1-6, with D unclear. The sequence was obtained from a human donor with narcolepsy. The DNA for the CDR3 is TGTGCCAGCAGCCCGGACGTCGCCAATTCACCCCTCCACTTT. Its protein is CASSPDVANSPLHF.